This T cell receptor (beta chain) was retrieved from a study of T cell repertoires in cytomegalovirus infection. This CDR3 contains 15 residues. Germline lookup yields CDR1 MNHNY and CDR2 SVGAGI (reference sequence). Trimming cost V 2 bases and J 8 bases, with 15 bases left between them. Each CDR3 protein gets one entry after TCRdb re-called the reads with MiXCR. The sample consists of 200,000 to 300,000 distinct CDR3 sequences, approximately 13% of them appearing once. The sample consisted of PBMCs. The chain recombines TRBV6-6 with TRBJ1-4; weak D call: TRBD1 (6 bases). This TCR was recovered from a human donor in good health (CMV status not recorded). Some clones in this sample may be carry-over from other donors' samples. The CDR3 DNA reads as TGTGCCAGCAGTTACGCAGGGGATCCTTACGAAAAACTGTTTTTT. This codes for CASSYAGDPYEKLFF.